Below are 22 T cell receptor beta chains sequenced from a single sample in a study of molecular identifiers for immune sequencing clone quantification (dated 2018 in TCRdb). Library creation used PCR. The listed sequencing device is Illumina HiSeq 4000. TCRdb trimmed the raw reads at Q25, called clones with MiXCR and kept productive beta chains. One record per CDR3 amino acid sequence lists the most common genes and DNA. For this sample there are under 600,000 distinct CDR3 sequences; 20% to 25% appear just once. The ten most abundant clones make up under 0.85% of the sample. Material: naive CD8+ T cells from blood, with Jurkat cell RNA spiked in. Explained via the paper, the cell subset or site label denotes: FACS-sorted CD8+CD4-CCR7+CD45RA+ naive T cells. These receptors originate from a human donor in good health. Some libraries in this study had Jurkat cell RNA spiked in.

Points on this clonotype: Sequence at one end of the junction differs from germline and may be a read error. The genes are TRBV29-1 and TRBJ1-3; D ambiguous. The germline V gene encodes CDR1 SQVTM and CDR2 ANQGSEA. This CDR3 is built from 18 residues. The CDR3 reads CGVEDLLPGKSSGNTIYF. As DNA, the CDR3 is TGCGGCGTTGAAGATCTTTTGCCGGGCAAATCCTCTGGAAACACCATATACTTT.

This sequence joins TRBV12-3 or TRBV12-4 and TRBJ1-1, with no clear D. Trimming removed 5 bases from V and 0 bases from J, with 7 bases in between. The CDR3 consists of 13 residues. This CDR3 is CASSQQVNTEAFF. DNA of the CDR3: TGTGCCAGCAGTCAACAAGTGAACACTGAAGCTTTCTTT.

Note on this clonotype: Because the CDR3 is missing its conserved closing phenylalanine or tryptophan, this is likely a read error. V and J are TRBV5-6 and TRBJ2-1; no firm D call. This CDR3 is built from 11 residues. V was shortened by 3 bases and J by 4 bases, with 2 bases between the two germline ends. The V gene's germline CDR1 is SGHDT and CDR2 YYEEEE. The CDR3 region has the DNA TGTGCCAGCAGCTCTTACAATGAGCAGTTCTCC. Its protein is CASSSYNEQFS.

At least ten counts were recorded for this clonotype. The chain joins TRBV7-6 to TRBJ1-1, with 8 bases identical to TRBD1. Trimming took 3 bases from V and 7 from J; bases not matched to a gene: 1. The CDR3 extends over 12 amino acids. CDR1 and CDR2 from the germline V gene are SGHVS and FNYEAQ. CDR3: CASSFGQGEAFF. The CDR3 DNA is TGTGCCAGCAGCTTCGGACAGGGTGAAGCTTTCTTT.

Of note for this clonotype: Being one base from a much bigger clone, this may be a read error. As DNA, the CDR3 is TGCGCCAGCAGCCCCGCTAGGAGCTTCTACGAGCAGTACTTC. The encoded protein is CASSPARSFYEQYF. The chain has TRBV5-1 and TRBJ2-7, with D uncertain. V shed 4 bases and J shed 3 bases, with 14 bases lying between them. CDR1 is SGHRS, CDR2 YFSETQ, per germline. The CDR3 contains 14 residues.

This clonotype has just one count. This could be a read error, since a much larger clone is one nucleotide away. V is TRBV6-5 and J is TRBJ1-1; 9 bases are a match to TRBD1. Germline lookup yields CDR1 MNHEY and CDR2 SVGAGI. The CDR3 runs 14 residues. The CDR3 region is CASQGQGSNTEASF. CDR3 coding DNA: TGTGCCAGCCAGGGACAGGGTTCGAACACTGAAGCTTCCTTT.

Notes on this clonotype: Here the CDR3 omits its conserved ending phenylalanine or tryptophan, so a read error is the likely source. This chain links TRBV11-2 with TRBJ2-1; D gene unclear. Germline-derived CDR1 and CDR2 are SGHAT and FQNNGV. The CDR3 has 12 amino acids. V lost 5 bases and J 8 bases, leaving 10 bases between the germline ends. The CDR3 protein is CASSLPVDEQFL. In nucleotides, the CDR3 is TGTGCCAGCAGCCTCCCGGTAGATGAGCAGTTCCTC.

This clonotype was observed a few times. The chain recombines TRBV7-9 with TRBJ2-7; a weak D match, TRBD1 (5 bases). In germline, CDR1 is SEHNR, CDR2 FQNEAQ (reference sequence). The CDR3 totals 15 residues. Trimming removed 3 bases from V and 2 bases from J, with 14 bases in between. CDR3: CASSFTTENPYEQYF. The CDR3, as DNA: TGTGCCAGCAGCTTTACGACAGAAAACCCCTACGAGCAGTACTTC.

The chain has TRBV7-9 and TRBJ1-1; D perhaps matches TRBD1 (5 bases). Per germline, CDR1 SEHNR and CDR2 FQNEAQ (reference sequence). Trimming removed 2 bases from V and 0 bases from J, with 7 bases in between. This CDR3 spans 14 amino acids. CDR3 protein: CASSLRDVNTEAFF. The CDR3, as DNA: TGTGCCAGCAGCTTAAGGGACGTGAACACTGAAGCTTTCTTT.

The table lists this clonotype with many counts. The CDR3 protein is CASSPHTDTQYF. The DNA of the CDR3 is TGTGCCAGCAGTCCCCACACAGATACGCAGTATTTT. V usage is TRBV12-3 or TRBV12-4 and J usage is TRBJ2-3; D call uncertain. Between the trimmed V and J ends, which lost 5 bases and 2 bases, there was a span of 5 bases. CDR3 length: 12 residues.

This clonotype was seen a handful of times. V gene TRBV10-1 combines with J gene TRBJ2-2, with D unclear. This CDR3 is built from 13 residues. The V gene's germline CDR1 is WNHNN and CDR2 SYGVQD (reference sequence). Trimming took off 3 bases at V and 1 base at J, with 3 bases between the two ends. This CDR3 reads CASSDMNTGELFF. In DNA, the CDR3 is TGCGCCAGCAGTGATATGAACACCGGGGAGCTGTTTTTT.

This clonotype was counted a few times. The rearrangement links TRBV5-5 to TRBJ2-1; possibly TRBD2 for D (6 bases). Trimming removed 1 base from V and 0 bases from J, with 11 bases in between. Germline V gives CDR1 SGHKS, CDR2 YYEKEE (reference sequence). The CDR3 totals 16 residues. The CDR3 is CASSLSTGGSYNEQFF. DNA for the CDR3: TGTGCCAGCAGCTTGAGCACCGGGGGCTCCTACAATGAGCAGTTCTTC.

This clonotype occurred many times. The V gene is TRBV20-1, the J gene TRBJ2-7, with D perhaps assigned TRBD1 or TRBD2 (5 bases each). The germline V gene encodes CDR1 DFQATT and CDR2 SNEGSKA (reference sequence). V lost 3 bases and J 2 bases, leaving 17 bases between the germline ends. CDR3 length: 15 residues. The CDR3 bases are TGCAGTGCTAGTTTAACCGGGACGGACCCCTACGAGCAGTACTTC. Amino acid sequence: CSASLTGTDPYEQYF.

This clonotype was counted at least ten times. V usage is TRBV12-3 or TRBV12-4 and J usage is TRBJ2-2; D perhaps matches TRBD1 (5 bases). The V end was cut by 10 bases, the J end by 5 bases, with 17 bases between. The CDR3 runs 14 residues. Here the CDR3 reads CATKGISGTGELFF. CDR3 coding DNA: TGTGCCACCAAGGGGATAAGTGGTACCGGGGAGCTGTTTTTT.

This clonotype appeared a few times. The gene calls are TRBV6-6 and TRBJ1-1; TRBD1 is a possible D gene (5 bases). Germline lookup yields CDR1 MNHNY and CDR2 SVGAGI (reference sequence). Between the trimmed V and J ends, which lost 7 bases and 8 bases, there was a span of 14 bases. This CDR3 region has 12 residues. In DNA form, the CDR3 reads TGTGCCAGCATCAATGTCGGGGGGGAAGCTTTCTTT. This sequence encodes CASINVGGEAFF.

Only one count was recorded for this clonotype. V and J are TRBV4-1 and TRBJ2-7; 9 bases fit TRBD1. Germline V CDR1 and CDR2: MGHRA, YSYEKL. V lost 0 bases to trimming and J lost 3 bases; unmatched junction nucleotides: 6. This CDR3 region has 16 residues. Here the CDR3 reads CASSQDGGTGNYEQYF. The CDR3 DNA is TGCGCCAGCAGCCAAGATGGGGGGACAGGGAACTACGAGCAGTACTTC.

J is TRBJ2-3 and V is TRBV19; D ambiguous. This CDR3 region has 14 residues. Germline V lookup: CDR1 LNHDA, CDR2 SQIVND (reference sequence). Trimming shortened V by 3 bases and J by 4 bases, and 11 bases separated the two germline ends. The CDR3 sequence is CASSIFSLPDTQYF. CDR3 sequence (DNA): TGTGCCAGTAGTATTTTTAGCCTCCCAGATACGCAGTATTTT.

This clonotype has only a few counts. The CDR3 here is CASSFSRTSGAGSTGELFF. The CDR3 nucleotides are TGTGCCAGCAGCTTTTCCAGGACTAGCGGTGCAGGCAGCACCGGGGAGCTGTTTTTT. The chain employs TRBV7-6 and TRBJ2-2; 10 positions match TRBD2. The V gene's germline CDR1 is SGHVS and CDR2 FNYEAQ. There are 19 residues in the CDR3. J gave up 4 bases and V 3 bases, and 14 bases lay outside the gene matches. Drawing the rest from reference TRBV7-6 and TRBJ2-2, the complete variable domain is GAGVSQSPRYKVTKRGQDVALRCDPISGHVSLYWYRQALGQGPEFLTYFNYEAQQDKSGLPNDRFSAERPEGSISTLTIQRTEQRDSAMYRCASSFSRTSGAGSTGELFFGEGSRLTVL.

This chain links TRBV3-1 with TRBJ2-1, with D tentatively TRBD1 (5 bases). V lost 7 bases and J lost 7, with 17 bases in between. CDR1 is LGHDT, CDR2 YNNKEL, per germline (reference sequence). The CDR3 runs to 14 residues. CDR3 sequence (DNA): TGTGCCAGCACCCATCGACAGAATACGAATGAGCAGTTCTTC. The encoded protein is CASTHRQNTNEQFF.

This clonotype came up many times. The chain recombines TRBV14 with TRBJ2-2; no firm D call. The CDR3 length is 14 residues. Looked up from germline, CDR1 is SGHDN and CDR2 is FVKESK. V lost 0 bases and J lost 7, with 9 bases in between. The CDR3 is CASSQEEKGGELFF. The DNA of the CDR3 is TGTGCCAGCAGCCAAGAGGAGAAGGGCGGGGAGCTGTTTTTT. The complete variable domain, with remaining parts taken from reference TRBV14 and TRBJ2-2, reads EAGVTQFPSHSVIEKGQTVTLRCDPISGHDNLYWYRRVMGKEIKFLLHFVKESKQDESGMPNNRFLAERTGGTYSTLKVQPAELEDSGVYFCASSQEEKGGELFFGEGSRLTVL.

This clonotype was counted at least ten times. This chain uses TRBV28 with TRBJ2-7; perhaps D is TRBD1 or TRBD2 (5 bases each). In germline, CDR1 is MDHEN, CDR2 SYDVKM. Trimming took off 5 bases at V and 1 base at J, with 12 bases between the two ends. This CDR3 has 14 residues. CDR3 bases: TGTGCCAGCAGTCCGGCAGGGAGTTCCTACGAGCAGTACTTC. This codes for CASSPAGSSYEQYF.

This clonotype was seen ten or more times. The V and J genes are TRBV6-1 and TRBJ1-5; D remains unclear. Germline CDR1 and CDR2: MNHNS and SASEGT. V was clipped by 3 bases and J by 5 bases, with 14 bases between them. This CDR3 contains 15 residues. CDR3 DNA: TGTGCCAGCAGTGACACCCGAGGAGGATATCAGCCCCAGCATTTT. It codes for CASSDTRGGYQPQHF.